Listed below are T cell receptor beta chains from one sample, sequenced in a study of CD8+ T cells in alopecia areata. Sequencing used immunoSEQ multiplex PCR; TCRdb keeps in-frame clones, though not all of them. This repertoire shows approximately 140,000 clones, more than 85% found once; its top ten account for approximately 13%. This sample comprised CD8+ T cells sorted from blood, obtained at week 4, from a patient treated with tofacitinib. The origin of the receptors is a human donor with alopecia areata. CDR3s include the opening cysteine and the closing phenylalanine or tryptophan. Fields, in order: V gene, D gene, clone size, J gene, CDR3 protein, CDR3 DNA. A D gene is named only where the DNA matches it firmly. Rows may omit the clone size; those that give it use once, few, many or a size class.

v_call: TRBV27; d_call: NA; clone_size: once; j_call: TRBJ2-7; cdr3_aa: CASSDQGEQYF; cdr3_nt: TGTGCCAGCAGTGACCAGGGGGAGCAGTACTTC
v_call: TRBV7-9; d_call: NA; clone_size: NA; j_call: TRBJ2-7; cdr3_aa: CASSFGSSYEQYF; cdr3_nt: TGTGCCAGCAGCTTTGGTTCCTCCTACGAGCAGTACTTC
v_call: TRBV29-1; d_call: NA; clone_size: NA; j_call: TRBJ2-1; cdr3_aa: CSVEGSGGSSYNEQFF; cdr3_nt: TGCAGCGTTGAAGGATCCGGGGGCAGCTCCTACAATGAGCAGTTCTTC
v_call: TRBV27; d_call: NA; clone_size: NA; j_call: TRBJ2-3; cdr3_aa: CASSSPRLATDTQYF; cdr3_nt: TGTGCCAGCAGTTCCCCAAGGTTGGCTACAGATACGCAGTATTTT
v_call: TRBV29-1; d_call: NA; clone_size: NA; j_call: TRBJ2-6; cdr3_aa: CSVLYPWSSGANVLTF; cdr3_nt: TGCAGCGTTTTATACCCGTGGTCCTCTGGGGCCAACGTCCTGACTTTC
v_call: TRBV5-1; d_call: NA; clone_size: NA; j_call: TRBJ2-7; cdr3_aa: CASSLAVDRGYEQYF; cdr3_nt: TGCGCCAGCAGCTTGGCCGTGGACAGAGGATACGAGCAGTACTTC
v_call: TRBV5-6; d_call: NA; clone_size: NA; j_call: TRBJ2-7; cdr3_aa: CASSLEVRSARDEQYF; cdr3_nt: TGTGCCAGCAGCTTAGAAGTTAGGTCGGCTCGGGACGAGCAGTACTTC
v_call: TRBV4-2; d_call: NA; clone_size: NA; j_call: TRBJ2-2; cdr3_aa: CASSHEDITGELFF; cdr3_nt: TGTGCCAGCAGCCATGAGGACATCACCGGGGAGCTGTTTTTT
v_call: TRBV27; d_call: TRBD1; clone_size: NA; j_call: TRBJ1-6; cdr3_aa: CASSLSGQGFLRGSPLHF; cdr3_nt: TGTGCCAGCAGTTTATCGGGACAGGGTTTTCTCAGGGGTTCACCCCTCCACTTT
v_call: TRBV29-1; d_call: TRBD2; clone_size: NA; j_call: TRBJ2-7; cdr3_aa: CSVVLAGEREQYF; cdr3_nt: TGCAGCGTTGTATTAGCGGGAGAAAGGGAGCAGTACTTC
v_call: TRBV15; d_call: NA; clone_size: NA; j_call: TRBJ2-1; cdr3_aa: CATSSRGSYNEQFF; cdr3_nt: TGTGCCACCAGCAGCCGGGGATCCTACAATGAGCAGTTCTTC
v_call: TRBV9; d_call: NA; clone_size: NA; j_call: TRBJ2-5; cdr3_aa: CASSVESSVETQYF; cdr3_nt: TGTGCCAGCAGCGTTGAGAGCTCAGTAGAGACCCAGTACTTC
v_call: TRBV13; d_call: TRBD2; clone_size: NA; j_call: TRBJ2-3; cdr3_aa: CASSTSGGADTQYF; cdr3_nt: TGTGCCAGCAGCACTAGCGGGGGGGCCGATACGCAGTATTTT
v_call: TRBV6-5; d_call: NA; clone_size: NA; j_call: TRBJ2-1; cdr3_aa: CASASRAYNEQFF; cdr3_nt: TGTGCCAGCGCCTCGAGGGCCTACAATGAGCAGTTCTTC
v_call: TRBV7-9; d_call: TRBD2; clone_size: NA; j_call: TRBJ2-7; cdr3_aa: CASSVREADYEQYF; cdr3_nt: TGTGCCAGCAGCGTACGGGAGGCGGACTACGAGCAGTACTTC
v_call: TRBV4-2; d_call: NA; clone_size: NA; j_call: TRBJ1-6; cdr3_aa: CASSHRTDNSPLHF; cdr3_nt: TGTGCCAGCAGCCACCGGACGGATAATTCACCCCTCCACTTT
v_call: TRBV29-1; d_call: TRBD1; clone_size: NA; j_call: TRBJ1-5; cdr3_aa: CSAIWAGGMGNQPQHF; cdr3_nt: TGCAGCGCCATATGGGCAGGGGGAATGGGCAATCAGCCCCAGCATTTT
v_call: TRBV30; d_call: NA; clone_size: once; j_call: TRBJ2-2; cdr3_aa: CAWSVGNTGELFF; cdr3_nt: TGTGCCTGGAGTGTAGGGAACACCGGGGAGCTGTTTTTT
v_call: TRBV7-8; d_call: TRBD2; clone_size: NA; j_call: TRBJ2-3; cdr3_aa: CASSTPGTSWGTDTQYF; cdr3_nt: TGTGCCAGCAGCACTCCCGGGACTAGTTGGGGCACAGATACGCAGTATTTT
v_call: TRBV29-1; d_call: TRBD1; clone_size: NA; j_call: TRBJ2-7; cdr3_aa: CSVEFFKTGTAGYEQYF; cdr3_nt: TGCAGCGTTGAGTTTTTTAAGACCGGGACAGCTGGATACGAGCAGTACTTC
v_call: TRBV27; d_call: NA; clone_size: NA; j_call: TRBJ1-1; cdr3_aa: CASSPDGVNTEAFF; cdr3_nt: TGTGCCAGCAGCCCCGACGGGGTGAACACTGAAGCTTTCTTT
v_call: TRBV15; d_call: TRBD2; clone_size: few; j_call: TRBJ2-1; cdr3_aa: CATSRDYAASGYNEQFF; cdr3_nt: TGTGCCACCAGCAGAGATTACGCGGCTAGCGGCTACAATGAGCAGTTCTTC
v_call: TRBV19; d_call: TRBD1; clone_size: many; j_call: TRBJ2-1; cdr3_aa: CASSTGGDYNEQFF; cdr3_nt: TGTGCCAGTAGTACAGGGGGCGACTACAATGAGCAGTTCTTC
v_call: TRBV5-4; d_call: NA; clone_size: once; j_call: TRBJ2-1; cdr3_aa: CASSLDSDEQFF; cdr3_nt: TGTGCCAGCAGCTTGGACTCAGATGAGCAGTTCTTC
v_call: TRBV15; d_call: TRBD1; clone_size: NA; j_call: TRBJ2-7; cdr3_aa: CATSNRDSSYEQYF; cdr3_nt: TGTGCCACCAGCAACAGGGACAGCTCCTACGAGCAGTACTTC
v_call: TRBV5-1; d_call: NA; clone_size: NA; j_call: TRBJ2-2; cdr3_aa: CASSLGRELVTGELFF; cdr3_nt: TGCGCCAGCAGCTTGGGTCGTGAGCTGGTCACCGGGGAGCTGTTTTTT
v_call: TRBV5-6; d_call: NA; clone_size: NA; j_call: TRBJ2-1; cdr3_aa: CASRNIAYNEQFF; cdr3_nt: TGTGCCAGCAGGAATATAGCCTACAATGAGCAGTTCTTC
v_call: TRBV27; d_call: NA; clone_size: NA; j_call: TRBJ2-5; cdr3_aa: CASSPLGTLQQETQYF; cdr3_nt: TGTGCCAGCAGTCCCCTAGGGACCCTACAACAAGAGACCCAGTACTTC
v_call: TRBV7-9; d_call: TRBD2; clone_size: NA; j_call: TRBJ2-3; cdr3_aa: CASSLSAGGRNTQYF; cdr3_nt: TGTGCCAGCAGCTTATCCGCGGGAGGCCGGAATACGCAGTATTTT
v_call: TRBV10-3; d_call: NA; clone_size: NA; j_call: TRBJ2-1; cdr3_aa: CAITGGGSYNEQFF; cdr3_nt: TGTGCCATCACCGGTGGTGGCTCCTACAATGAGCAGTTCTTC
v_call: TRBV11-2; d_call: NA; clone_size: NA; j_call: TRBJ2-2; cdr3_aa: CASSLDRTSYAGELFF; cdr3_nt: TGTGCCAGCAGCTTAGATCGGACGAGCTACGCCGGGGAGCTGTTTTTT
v_call: TRBV29-1; d_call: TRBD2; clone_size: NA; j_call: TRBJ2-5; cdr3_aa: CSVRPSGSRETQYF; cdr3_nt: TGCAGCGTCCGACCGAGCGGGAGTCGAGAGACCCAGTACTTC
v_call: TRBV10-1; d_call: NA; clone_size: NA; j_call: TRBJ2-3; cdr3_aa: CASSGWSDTQYF; cdr3_nt: TGCGCCAGCAGTGGCTGGTCAGATACGCAGTATTTT
v_call: TRBV14; d_call: NA; clone_size: NA; j_call: TRBJ1-1; cdr3_aa: CASSQELSANTEAFF; cdr3_nt: TGTGCCAGCAGCCAAGAATTATCCGCGAACACTGAAGCTTTCTTT
v_call: TRBV7-3; d_call: TRBD2; clone_size: NA; j_call: TRBJ2-7; cdr3_aa: CASSLMGLAGGVGEQYF; cdr3_nt: TGTGCCAGCAGCTTAATGGGACTAGCGGGAGGAGTAGGCGAGCAGTACTTC
v_call: TRBV6-4; d_call: TRBD2; clone_size: NA; j_call: TRBJ2-3; cdr3_aa: CASSDSAGGSTDTQYF; cdr3_nt: TGTGCCAGCAGTGACTCGGCGGGGGGTAGCACAGATACGCAGTATTTT
v_call: TRBV7-9; d_call: NA; clone_size: few; j_call: TRBJ2-7; cdr3_aa: CASSSPVAGYEQYF; cdr3_nt: TGTGCCAGCAGCTCCCCCGTTGCGGGCTACGAGCAGTACTTC
v_call: TRBV2; d_call: NA; clone_size: NA; j_call: TRBJ2-5; cdr3_aa: CASYGIGETQYF; cdr3_nt: TGTGCCAGCTACGGGATCGGGGAGACCCAGTACTTC
v_call: TRBV7-9; d_call: NA; clone_size: once; j_call: TRBJ2-5; cdr3_aa: CASSLARAYQETQYF; cdr3_nt: TGTGCCAGCAGCTTGGCCAGAGCGTACCAAGAGACCCAGTACTTC
v_call: TRBV4-1; d_call: TRBD1; clone_size: NA; j_call: TRBJ2-7; cdr3_aa: CASSRVQGNEQYF; cdr3_nt: TGCGCCAGCAGCCGAGTACAGGGGAACGAGCAGTACTTC
v_call: TRBV27; d_call: NA; clone_size: NA; j_call: TRBJ2-3; cdr3_aa: CASSLLFTDTQYF; cdr3_nt: TGTGCCAGCAGTTTATTATTCACAGATACGCAGTATTTT
v_call: TRBV4-1; d_call: TRBD2; clone_size: NA; j_call: TRBJ2-1; cdr3_aa: CASSQDRASGTYNEQFF; cdr3_nt: TGCGCCAGCAGCCAAGATAGGGCTAGCGGTACCTACAATGAGCAGTTCTTC
v_call: TRBV5-1; d_call: NA; clone_size: NA; j_call: TRBJ1-1; cdr3_aa: CASSLVGHQYEAFF; cdr3_nt: TGCGCCAGCAGCTTGGTCGGACACCAGTATGAAGCTTTCTTT
v_call: TRBV2; d_call: TRBD1; clone_size: NA; j_call: TRBJ2-3; cdr3_aa: CASSGQGEDTQYF; cdr3_nt: TGTGCCAGCAGTGGGCAGGGGGAAGATACGCAGTATTTT
v_call: TRBV7-9; d_call: TRBD2; clone_size: NA; j_call: TRBJ2-7; cdr3_aa: CASSLGPTSGAEQYF; cdr3_nt: TGTGCCAGCAGCTTAGGTCCGACTAGCGGGGCCGAGCAGTACTTC
v_call: TRBV29-1; d_call: NA; clone_size: NA; j_call: TRBJ2-1; cdr3_aa: CSVEARVNEQFF; cdr3_nt: TGCAGCGTTGAGGCGAGGGTCAATGAGCAGTTCTTC
v_call: TRBV5-4; d_call: NA; clone_size: once; j_call: TRBJ2-7; cdr3_aa: CASSLWGAVEQYF; cdr3_nt: TGTGCCAGCAGCTTGTGGGGGGCGGTCGAGCAGTACTTC
v_call: TRBV15; d_call: NA; clone_size: NA; j_call: TRBJ1-5; cdr3_aa: CATSRDRALRGPQHF; cdr3_nt: TGTGCCACCAGCAGAGATCGGGCACTACGTGGGCCCCAGCATTTT
v_call: TRBV5-4; d_call: NA; clone_size: NA; j_call: TRBJ2-1; cdr3_aa: CASSAPDRKIYNEQFF; cdr3_nt: TGTGCCAGCAGCGCACCGGACAGAAAGATCTACAATGAGCAGTTCTTC
v_call: TRBV30; d_call: NA; clone_size: NA; j_call: TRBJ2-1; cdr3_aa: CAWSDPNEQFF; cdr3_nt: TGTGCCTGGAGTGACCCGAATGAGCAGTTCTTC
v_call: TRBV13; d_call: TRBD1; clone_size: NA; j_call: TRBJ1-1; cdr3_aa: CASSTQGAVTEAFF; cdr3_nt: TGTGCCAGCAGCACCCAGGGGGCGGTGACTGAAGCTTTCTTT
v_call: TRBV29-1; d_call: TRBD1; clone_size: NA; j_call: TRBJ1-1; cdr3_aa: CSVDRGRTEAFF; cdr3_nt: TGCAGCGTTGACAGGGGGCGGACTGAAGCTTTCTTT
v_call: TRBV30; d_call: TRBD1; clone_size: NA; j_call: TRBJ2-1; cdr3_aa: CAWTAQGVYNEQFF; cdr3_nt: TGTGCCTGGACGGCCCAGGGGGTCTACAATGAGCAGTTCTTC
v_call: TRBV27; d_call: TRBD1; clone_size: NA; j_call: TRBJ1-2; cdr3_aa: CASSTTGDYGYTF; cdr3_nt: TGTGCCAGCAGTACCACAGGGGACTATGGCTACACCTTC